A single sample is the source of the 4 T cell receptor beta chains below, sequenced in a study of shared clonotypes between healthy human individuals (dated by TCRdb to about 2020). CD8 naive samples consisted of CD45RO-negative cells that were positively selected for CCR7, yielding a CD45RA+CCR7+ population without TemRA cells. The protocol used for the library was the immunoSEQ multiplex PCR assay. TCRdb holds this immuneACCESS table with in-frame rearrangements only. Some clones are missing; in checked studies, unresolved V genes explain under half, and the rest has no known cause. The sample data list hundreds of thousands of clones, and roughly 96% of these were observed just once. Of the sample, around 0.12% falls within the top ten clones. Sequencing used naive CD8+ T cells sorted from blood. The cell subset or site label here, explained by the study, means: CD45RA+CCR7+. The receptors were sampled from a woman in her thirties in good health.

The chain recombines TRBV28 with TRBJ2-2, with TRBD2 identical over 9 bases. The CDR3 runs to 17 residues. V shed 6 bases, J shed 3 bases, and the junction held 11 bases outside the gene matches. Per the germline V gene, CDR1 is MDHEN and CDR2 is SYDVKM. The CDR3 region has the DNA TGTGCCAGCAGCCGACCCGAGGTAGCGGGGGACACCGGGGAGCTGTTTTTT. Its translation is CASSRPEVAGDTGELFF.

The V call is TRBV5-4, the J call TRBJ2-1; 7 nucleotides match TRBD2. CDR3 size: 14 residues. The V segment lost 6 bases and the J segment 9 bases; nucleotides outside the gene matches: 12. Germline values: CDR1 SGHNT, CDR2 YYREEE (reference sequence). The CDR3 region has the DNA TGTGCCAGCAAAGTTGGGGGAGGGGCTAGTGAGCAGTTCTTC. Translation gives CASKVGGGASEQFF.

As DNA, the CDR3 is TGCGCCAGCAGCCAATACGCCGAGGGGCCGGGGAACACCATATATTTT. It is translated as CASSQYAEGPGNTIYF. The V call is TRBV4-1, the J call TRBJ1-3, with D maybe TRBD1 (5 bases). V was pared by 2 bases and J by 7 bases, with 18 bases between. Germline CDR1 is MGHRA and CDR2 is YSYEKL. The CDR3 spans 16 residues.

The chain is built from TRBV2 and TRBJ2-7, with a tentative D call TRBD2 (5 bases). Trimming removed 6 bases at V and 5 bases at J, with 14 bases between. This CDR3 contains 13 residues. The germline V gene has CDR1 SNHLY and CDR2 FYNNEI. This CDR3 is CASREDARHEQYF. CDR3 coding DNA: TGTGCCAGCAGGGAGGACGCCCGCCACGAGCAGTACTTC.